Listed here are 19 T cell receptor beta chains from one sample, sequenced in a study of cytomegalovirus exposure and HLA in healthy donors (dated by TCRdb to the late 2010s). The library relied on the immunoSEQ multiplex PCR assay. The multiplex PCR relied on a mix of 60 forward primers for TCR Vbeta segments and 13 reverse primers for TCR Jbeta segments. TCRdb took over this immuneACCESS table, retaining in-frame rearrangements with V and J assigned. Such tables are incomplete; in checked studies, under half of the missing clones stem from an unresolved V gene, and the remainder is unexplained. A total of approximately 140,000 clones appear in this sample, roughly 80% of them only once. The ten top clones hold about 13% of the sample. Material for sequencing was PBMCs. The origin of the receptors is a man in his forties in good health and CMV-seropositive.

The J gene is TRBJ1-3, the V gene TRBV28; no clear D gene. V was shortened by 7 bases and J by 4 bases, with 17 bases between the two germline ends. The CDR3 runs to 15 residues. Germline V lookup: CDR1 MDHEN, CDR2 SYDVKM. CDR3 DNA: TGTGCCAGCACCGGCCGCCCAAGCGGGGGAAACACCATATATTTT. Its translation is CASTGRPSGGNTIYF.

J is TRBJ2-5 and V is TRBV29-1; 7 bases map to TRBD2. With 7 bases clipped from V and 7 bases from J, the junction kept 6 bases outside the gene matches. Germline CDR1 and CDR2: SQVTM and ANQGSEA. The CDR3 extends over 11 amino acids. The CDR3 coding sequence is TGCAGCGCCGCGTGGGGGGGGACCCAGTACTTC. This sequence encodes CSAAWGGTQYF.

CDR3 bases: TGTGCCAGCAGCTTCTCCAGGGTTACCGGGGAGCTGTTTTTT. Its translation is CASSFSRVTGELFF. The V call is TRBV7-6, the J call TRBJ2-2, with a possible D match to TRBD1 (5 bases). Looked up from germline, CDR1 is SGHVS and CDR2 is FNYEAQ. The CDR3 length is 14 residues. Trimming took off 3 bases at V and 5 bases at J, with 10 bases between the two ends.

The chain is built from TRBV6-5 and TRBJ2-7; no clear D. The V end was cut by 8 bases, the J end by 6 bases, with 11 bases between. Germline V gives CDR1 MNHEY, CDR2 SVGAGI. This CDR3 is 11 amino acids long. The CDR3 loop is CASHVAFEQYF. Here the CDR3 DNA reads TGTGCCAGCCACGTGGCTTTCGAGCAGTACTTC.

The chain combines TRBV2 with TRBJ2-4; maybe TRBD2 (6 bases). Trimming took off 7 bases at V and 9 bases at J, with 19 bases between the two ends. Germline assignment: CDR1 SNHLY and CDR2 FYNNEI. CDR3 length equals 14 residues. This CDR3 is CASTRARGGSIQYF. In DNA form, the CDR3 reads TGTGCCAGCACCCGAGCCAGAGGAGGGAGCATTCAGTACTTC.

V gene TRBV5-1 combines with J gene TRBJ1-3, with D maybe TRBD1 (6 bases). CDR3 length equals 15 residues. Germline CDR1 SGHRS, CDR2 YFSETQ. V lost 3 bases and J lost 0, with 10 bases in between. CDR3 DNA sequence: TGCGCCAGCAGCTCGCAGGGGAACTCTGGAAACACCATATATTTT. Encoded protein: CASSSQGNSGNTIYF.

The chain recombines TRBV6-5 with TRBJ2-1; the match to TRBD1 covers 8 bases. V trimming: 5 bases; J trimming: 3 bases; junction bases outside the gene matches: 6. CDR3 length: 15 amino acids. Per germline, CDR1 MNHEY and CDR2 SVGAGI. CDR3 sequence: CASSTRTGSYNEQFF. CDR3 DNA: TGTGCCAGCAGTACACGGACAGGGAGCTACAATGAGCAGTTCTTC.

This clone has a single count. Other DNA sequences of this sample code for an identical CDR3. The chain combines TRBV7-9 with TRBJ1-5, with a tentative D call TRBD1 (6 bases). The germline gives CDR1 SEHNR, CDR2 FQNEAQ (reference sequence). CDR3 length equals 11 residues. V was shortened by 6 bases and J by 11 bases, with 11 bases between the two germline ends. The DNA for the CDR3 is TGTGCCAGCAGTTCCGACAGGACCCAGCATTTT. Protein product: CASSSDRTQHF.

In its sample, this clone was seen a few times. The CDR3, as DNA: TGTGCCAGAAGCATTAAGCTCGAGCAGTACTTC. The encoded protein is CARSIKLEQYF. The chain links TRBV5-3 to TRBJ2-7; D remains unclear. TRBV5-3 has ORF status, its function being uncertain. CDR3 size: 11 residues. The V gene lost 4 bases and the J gene lost 6 bases, with 8 bases spanning the gap.

The chain couples TRBV5-1 to TRBJ2-5; a weak D match, TRBD2 (6 bases). V was pared by 0 bases and J by 5 bases, with 14 bases between. Germline CDR1 reads SGHRS; CDR2 reads YFSETQ. The CDR3 runs 15 residues. The CDR3 region has the DNA TGCGCCAGCAGCTTGGGGACTAACGAGATGGAGACCCAGTACTTC. Its translation is CASSLGTNEMETQYF.

This clone has only one observation. This sequence joins TRBV7-2 and TRBJ1-4; 11 bases are a match to TRBD1. The trim removed 4 bases at V and 8 bases at J, leaving 6 bases unmatched. Germline assignment: CDR1 SGHTA and CDR2 FQGNSA. CDR3 length equals 15 residues. This CDR3 is CASSSDRGRWEKLFF. DNA of the CDR3: TGTGCCAGCAGCTCGGACAGGGGGCGCTGGGAAAAACTGTTTTTT.

The chain recombines TRBV11-1 with TRBJ2-2, with D maybe TRBD1 (6 bases). The germline V gene has CDR1 SGHAT and CDR2 FQDESV (reference sequence). V was trimmed by 2 bases and J by 4 bases, leaving 17 bases between them. The CDR3 is 17 amino acids. The CDR3 nucleotides read TGTGCCAGCAGCTTAAACCCGCCAGGGGACCTCACCGGGGAGCTGTTTTTT. Its translation is CASSLNPPGDLTGELFF. Variable domain in full (rest from reference TRBV11-1 and TRBJ2-2): EAEVAQSPRYKITEKSQAVAFWCDPISGHATLYWYRQILGQGPELLVQFQDESVVDDSQLPKDRFSAERLKGVDSTLKIQPAELGDSAMYLCASSLNPPGDLTGELFFGEGSRLTVL.

Notes on this clone: The junction does not match germline at one end; this may be a read error. This sequence joins TRBV7-9 and TRBJ1-1; D possibly corresponds to TRBD1 (5 bases). The CDR3 contains 16 residues. CDR1 and CDR2 from the germline V gene are SEHNR and FQNEAQ (reference sequence). Written as DNA, the CDR3 is TGTTCCAGCAGCCTTGGAACCGGGACTGTGAACACTGAAGCTTTCTTT. It is translated as CSSSLGTGTVNTEAFF.

This clone appeared a few times. This chain joins TRBV30 and TRBJ2-1, with D tentatively TRBD2 (6 bases). Per the germline V gene, CDR1 is GTSNPN and CDR2 is SVGIG (reference sequence). Trimming pared 4 bases from V and 3 bases from J, leaving 13 bases between. The CDR3 consists of 14 residues. Here the CDR3 reads CAWTGLANYNEQFF. The CDR3 DNA follows: TGTGCCTGGACGGGCCTAGCGAACTACAATGAGCAGTTCTTC.

The V and J genes are TRBV6-5 and TRBJ1-5; D possibly corresponds to TRBD1 (5 bases). Trimming removed 2 bases at V and 6 bases at J, with 11 bases between. Germline CDR1 MNHEY, CDR2 SVGAGI. This CDR3 is 14 amino acids long. CDR3: CASSYERRGQPQHF. CDR3 DNA sequence: TGTGCCAGCAGTTACGAACGGAGGGGTCAGCCCCAGCATTTT.

The chain has TRBV15 and TRBJ2-2; a weak D match, TRBD1 (6 bases). Germline CDR1 LNHNV, CDR2 YYDKDF (reference sequence). The CDR3 sequence is 16 residues long. V gave up 2 bases and J gave up 5 bases, with 15 bases separating them. CDR3 sequence (DNA): TGTGCCACCAGCAGACGTCCCTCAGGGGCGACCGGGGAGCTGTTTTTT. Translated, it gives CATSRRPSGATGELFF.

The chain uses TRBV28 and TRBJ1-3; a possible D gene is TRBD1 (6 bases). Germline CDR1 is MDHEN and CDR2 is SYDVKM. This CDR3 has 15 residues. V was pared by 3 bases and J by 4 bases, with 13 bases between. CDR3 protein: CASSLPTGFGNTIYF. CDR3 sequence (DNA): TGTGCCAGCAGTTTGCCTACAGGGTTCGGAAACACCATATATTTT.

The gene calls are TRBV10-1 and TRBJ2-3; perhaps TRBD2 as D (7 bases). The CDR3 covers 15 residues. CDR1 and CDR2 from the germline V gene are WNHNN and SYGVQD (reference sequence). The V gene lost 0 bases and the J gene lost 4 bases, with 11 bases spanning the gap. For the CDR3, the DNA is TGCGCCAGCAGTGAGTCGAGGGGGGGCCCAGATACGCAGTATTTT. It codes for CASSESRGGPDTQYF.

J is TRBJ2-3 and V is TRBV18; D possibly corresponds to TRBD1 (5 bases). CDR1 KGHSH and CDR2 LQKENI come from the germline V gene. Trimming left V 5 bases short and J 6 bases short, with 12 bases between. The length of the CDR3 is 13 residues. The CDR3 DNA reads as TGTGCCAGCTCAGGGGCGCGTGGCGATACGCAGTATTTT. It codes for CASSGARGDTQYF. Full variable domain (outside the CDR3, taken from reference TRBV18 and TRBJ2-3): NAGVMQNPRHLVRRRGQEARLRCSPMKGHSHVYWYRQLPEEGLKFMVYLQKENIIDESGMPKERFSAEFPKEGPSILRIQQVVRGDSAAYFCASSGARGDTQYFGPGTRLTVL.